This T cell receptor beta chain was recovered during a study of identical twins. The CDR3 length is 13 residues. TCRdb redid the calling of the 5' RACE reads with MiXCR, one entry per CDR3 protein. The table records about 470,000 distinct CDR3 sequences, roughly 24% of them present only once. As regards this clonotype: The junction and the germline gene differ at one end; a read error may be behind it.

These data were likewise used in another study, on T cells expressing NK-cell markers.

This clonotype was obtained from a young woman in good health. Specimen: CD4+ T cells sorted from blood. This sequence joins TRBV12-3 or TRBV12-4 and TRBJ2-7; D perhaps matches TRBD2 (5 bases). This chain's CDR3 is CASSLARAYEQYF. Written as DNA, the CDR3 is TGTGCCAGCAGCTTAGCGAGAGCCTACGAGCAGTACTTC.